This passage covers 32 T cell receptor beta chains from one sample sequenced in a study of T-cell reconstitution after alpha-beta-depleted transplantation in children. Unique molecular identifiers were incorporated during preparation of the TCRbeta library. Each CDR3 protein gets one entry after TCRdb re-called the PCR reads with MiXCR. Of some 5,000 distinct CDR3 sequences listed, around 7% are singletons. This sample comprised PBMCs, mostly from graft donor cells, obtained 60 days after TCRalphabeta/CD19-depleted stem cell transplant. These receptors were taken from a boy under two years old who had a stem cell transplant for SCID, so the T cells may come from the graft donor.

This clonotype is termed medium-sized (0.01 to 0.1%). The V gene is TRBV6-1, the J gene TRBJ1-2, with D maybe TRBD1 (5 bases). Germline V gene data show CDR1 as MNHNS and CDR2 as SASEGT. V was pared by 3 bases and J by 8 bases, with 16 bases between. The CDR3 totals 14 residues. The chain's CDR3 is CASSEYRPFKGYTF. CDR3 DNA: TGTGCCAGCAGTGAGTACAGGCCCTTTAAAGGCTACACCTTC.

This clonotype was recorded at least ten times. The chain employs TRBV18 and TRBJ1-2; TRBD1 aligns across 9 bases. The CDR3 contains 18 residues. Germline V gene lookup returns CDR1 KGHSH and CDR2 LQKENI. J gave up 4 bases and V 5 bases, and 17 bases lay outside the gene matches. CDR3 sequence reads: CASSTIRPGQGISYGYTF. The CDR3 DNA reads as TGTGCCAGCTCAACCATTCGACCGGGACAGGGAATAAGCTATGGCTACACCTTC. Supplemented by reference TRBV18 and TRBJ1-2, the full variable domain reads NAGVMQNPRHLVRRRGQEARLRCSPMKGHSHVYWYRQLPEEGLKFMVYLQKENIIDESGMPKERFSAEFPKEGPSILRIQQVVRGDSAAYFCASSTIRPGQGISYGYTFGSGTRLTVV.

The rearrangement uses TRBV28 and TRBJ1-5, with unresolved D. The CDR3 extends over 18 amino acids. Germline V lookup: CDR1 MDHEN, CDR2 SYDVKM. Trimming removed 10 bases at V and 4 bases at J, with 29 bases between. The CDR3 loop is CAMGPGLLCWALNQPQHF. In nucleotides, the CDR3 is TGTGCCATGGGCCCCGGGCTCCTCTGCTGGGCACTGAATCAGCCCCAGCATTTT.

This clonotype was observed many times. The genes are TRBV5-6 and TRBJ2-3, with a possible D match to TRBD2 (6 bases). Germline loops: CDR1 SGHDT, CDR2 YYEEEE. The V gene lost 1 base and the J gene lost 4 bases, with 16 bases spanning the gap. CDR3 size: 16 residues. DNA of the CDR3: TGTGCCAGCAGCTTGTCGGGTCCGGGGGAGGCAGATACGCAGTATTTT. This sequence encodes CASSLSGPGEADTQYF.

This clonotype was recorded at least ten times. The chain employs TRBV29-1 and TRBJ1-2; 8 bases are a match to TRBD1. The germline gives CDR1 SQVTM, CDR2 ANQGSEA. The CDR3 has 15 amino acids. V lost 4 bases, J lost 6 bases, and 13 bases stayed unmatched. The CDR3 is CSVVGGTGRFHGYTF. The CDR3 nucleotides are TGCAGCGTTGTGGGGGGGACAGGTCGCTTTCATGGCTACACCTTC.

By share, this clonotype counts as medium-sized. V gene TRBV11-2 combines with J gene TRBJ1-1; D gene uncertain. With 2 bases removed from V and 0 bases from J, the gap between germline ends came to 10 bases. The CDR3 sequence is 15 residues long. The V gene's germline CDR1 is SGHAT and CDR2 FQNNGV. CDR3: CASSLRFSLNTEAFF. In DNA form, the CDR3 reads TGTGCCAGCAGCTTAAGGTTCAGTTTGAACACTGAAGCTTTCTTT.

This clonotype was seen at least ten times. The chain employs TRBV29-1 and TRBJ1-4, with TRBD1 matching 8 bases. The germline V gene encodes CDR1 SQVTM and CDR2 ANQGSEA. The CDR3 contains 16 residues. Written as DNA, the CDR3 is TGCAGTCTAAAGAAAGGGGGCGGACAGGGTAATTCAAAACTGTTTTTT. Encoded protein: CSLKKGGGQGNSKLFF.

By share, this clonotype counts as medium-sized (0.01 to 0.1%). The V gene is TRBV5-1, the J gene TRBJ1-5; no firm D call. The V and J ends lost 0 bases and 5 bases respectively, with 18 bases between them. The CDR3 has 17 amino acids. CDR1 and CDR2 (germline): SGHRS, YFSETQ. The CDR3 reads CASSLVGRKGSHQPQHF. In nucleotides, the CDR3 is TGCGCCAGCAGCTTGGTTGGCAGGAAGGGCTCTCATCAGCCCCAGCATTTT.

This clonotype is medium-sized by share. This chain connects TRBV5-6 to TRBJ1-2, with D possibly being TRBD1 (5 bases). This CDR3 spans 15 amino acids. V gave up 4 bases and J gave up 4 bases, with 17 bases separating them. The germline CDR1 and CDR2 sequences are SGHDT and YYEEEE. In nucleotides, the CDR3 is TGTGCCAGCAGCCGCGGCGCAGGGAAGCGCTATGGCTACACCTTC. Its translation: CASSRGAGKRYGYTF. Using reference TRBV5-6 and TRBJ1-2 for the parts outside the CDR3, the full variable domain is DAGVTQSPTHLIKTRGQQVTLRCSPKSGHDTVSWYQQALGQGPQFIFQYYEEEERQRGNFPDRFSGHQFPNYSSELNVNALLLGDSALYLCASSRGAGKRYGYTFGSGTRLTVV.

Within the sample, this clonotype is medium-sized. V gene TRBV2 combines with J gene TRBJ1-5; D is ambiguous. Germline CDR1 is SNHLY and CDR2 is FYNNEI. CDR3 size: 13 residues. Trimming removed 7 bases at V and 0 bases at J, with 7 bases between. DNA of the CDR3: TGTGCCAGCAAGGCGGATAGCAATCAGCCCCAGCATTTT. Protein sequence: CASKADSNQPQHF.

This clonotype was found a few times. This rearrangement joins TRBV5-6 to TRBJ2-3, with 8 bases that match TRBD2. V lost 7 bases and J lost 2; bases outside the gene matches: 12. This CDR3 spans 16 amino acids. Germline values: CDR1 SGHDT, CDR2 YYEEEE. This CDR3 reads CASGPGAGGPTDTQYF. CDR3 bases: TGTGCCAGCGGCCCCGGGGCGGGGGGTCCCACAGATACGCAGTATTTT.

By sample fraction, this clonotype is medium-sized. The chain combines TRBV20-1 with TRBJ1-1; 8 bases match TRBD1. The germline V gene encodes CDR1 DFQATT and CDR2 SNEGSKA (reference sequence). V dropped 5 bases and J dropped 0; count of bases not matched to a gene: 2. This CDR3 has 13 residues. The CDR3 here is CSADRGLNTEAFF. Here the CDR3 DNA reads TGCAGTGCTGACAGGGGATTGAACACTGAAGCTTTCTTT.

This clonotype is medium-sized in the sample. The chain uses TRBV14 and TRBJ2-3; 8 nucleotides align to TRBD1. The germline gives CDR1 SGHDN, CDR2 FVKESK. The CDR3 is made up of 18 amino acids. The V and J ends lost 3 bases and 4 bases, in that order; junction bases with no gene match: 15. CDR3 in DNA: TGTGCCAGCAGCCAGGCCGGGACAGGACTCCGAGGGGCAGATACGCAGTATTTT. Residues: CASSQAGTGLRGADTQYF.

This clonotype is categorized as medium-sized. The chain has TRBV5-1 and TRBJ2-3; 12 nucleotides match TRBD2. CDR1 and CDR2 (germline): SGHRS, YFSETQ. J gave up 0 bases and V 4 bases, and 21 bases lay outside the gene matches. This CDR3 region has 22 residues. The DNA for the CDR3 is TGCGCCAGCAGCCCCGCCCCCCCACTAGCGGGGGGCCTCATCTTTAGCACAGATACGCAGTATTTT. Encoded protein: CASSPAPPLAGGLIFSTDTQYF.

By share of the sample, this clonotype is large. The rearrangement links TRBV12-3 or TRBV12-4 to TRBJ1-3; D not certain. This CDR3 has 15 amino acids. Trimming removed 3 bases at V and 0 bases at J, with 9 bases between. The CDR3 bases are TGTGCCAGCAGTTTTTACGGACGCTCTGGAAACACCATATATTTT. Encoded protein: CASSFYGRSGNTIYF.

This clonotype was counted many times. This sequence joins TRBV12-3 or TRBV12-4 and TRBJ2-1; 13 nucleotides match TRBD2. The length of the CDR3 is 18 residues. V lost 6 bases to trimming and J lost 0 bases; unmatched junction nucleotides: 8. The CDR3 region is CASSLRTSGGSSYNEQFF. CDR3 coding DNA: TGTGCCAGCAGCCTAAGGACTAGCGGGGGCAGCTCCTACAATGAGCAGTTCTTC.

This clonotype rates as medium-sized (0.01 to 0.1%). The chain uses TRBV10-3 and TRBJ1-1, with D possibly matching TRBD1 (6 bases). The length of the CDR3 is 19 residues. V was shortened by 3 bases and J by 4 bases, with 27 bases between the two germline ends. Per the germline V gene, CDR1 is ENHRY and CDR2 is SYGVKD. For the CDR3, the DNA is TGTGCCATCAGTGACCCATATCGATGGTACCGGGGGGCGAGCACTGAAGCTTTCTTT. Translation: CAISDPYRWYRGASTEAFF.

This clonotype is medium-sized. The gene calls are TRBV7-2 and TRBJ1-1, with D perhaps TRBD1 (6 bases). V gave up 1 base and J gave up 10 bases, with 13 bases separating them. CDR3 length: 13 amino acids. Germline V CDR1 and CDR2: SGHTA, FQGNSA. The CDR3, as DNA: TGTGCCAGCAGCTTAGGGAGGGGGATAAGAGCTTTCTTT. Protein sequence: CASSLGRGIRAFF.

In its sample, this clonotype ranks as medium-sized. The CDR3 loop is CASSQVPRGYEQYF. The CDR3 DNA reads as TGCGCCAGCAGCCAAGTTCCCAGGGGGTACGAGCAGTACTTC. The chain uses TRBV4-1 and TRBJ2-7; 7 bases are shared with TRBD1. The J segment lost 4 bases and the V segment lost 1 base, leaving 4 bases of the junction unmatched. CDR1 is MGHRA, CDR2 YSYEKL, per germline. The CDR3 is 14 amino acids.

Relative to its sample, this clonotype is medium-sized. The V gene is TRBV7-9, the J gene TRBJ1-2; D is ambiguous. Germline CDR1 and CDR2: SEHNR and FQNEAQ (reference sequence). Between the trimmed V and J ends, which lost 1 base and 2 bases, there was a span of 11 bases. The CDR3 consists of 15 residues. For the CDR3, the DNA is TGTGCCAGCAGCTTAGTTTGGGAGTGGAACTATGGCTACACCTTC. This translates into CASSLVWEWNYGYTF.

This clonotype was recorded at least ten times. J is TRBJ1-5 and V is TRBV7-8; the D gene is possibly TRBD1 (6 bases). Trimming took 5 bases from V and 0 from J, leaving 29 bases between them. The CDR3 spans 21 residues. Per the germline V gene, CDR1 is SGHVS and CDR2 is FQNEAQ. As DNA, the CDR3 is TGTGCCAGCAGCCCCCGGCATTATGGGGGCGCGTCCCATTATAGCAATCAGCCCCAGCATTTT. It yields the protein CASSPRHYGGASHYSNQPQHF.

By share of the sample, this clonotype is medium-sized. The chain employs TRBV5-1 and TRBJ1-2; D ambiguous. The CDR3 spans 15 residues. Looked up from germline, CDR1 is SGHRS and CDR2 is YFSETQ. Trimming took off 0 bases at V and 2 bases at J, with 11 bases between the two ends. This CDR3 reads CASSLERVANYGYTF. The CDR3 DNA reads as TGCGCCAGCAGCTTGGAACGGGTAGCGAACTATGGCTACACCTTC. The full variable domain, its missing parts supplied by reference TRBV5-1 and TRBJ1-2, is KAGVTQTPRYLIKTRGQQVTLSCSPISGHRSVSWYQQTPGQGLQFLFEYFSETQRNKGNFPGRFSGRQFSNSRSEMNVSTLELGDSALYLCASSLERVANYGYTFGSGTRLTVV.

By frequency in the sample, this clonotype is medium-sized. The gene calls are TRBV10-3 and TRBJ2-1, with D perhaps assigned TRBD1 or TRBD2 (5 bases each). CDR3 length equals 11 residues. V was pared by 8 bases and J by 8 bases, with 10 bases between. The V gene's germline CDR1 is ENHRY and CDR2 SYGVKD. The CDR3 region is CAIVGADEQFF. Written as DNA, the CDR3 is TGTGCCATCGTCGGGGCCGATGAGCAGTTCTTC.

This clonotype qualifies as medium-sized. This sequence joins TRBV5-1 and TRBJ1-5, with unresolved D. CDR1 and CDR2 from the germline V gene are SGHRS and YFSETQ. The CDR3 is 15 residues long. V was clipped by 5 bases and J by 3 bases, with 15 bases between them. This chain's CDR3 is CASRRENCHNQPQHF. CDR3 nucleotide sequence: TGCGCCAGCAGGCGGGAAAACTGCCACAATCAGCCCCAGCATTTT.

By its share, this clonotype is medium-sized. This chain uses TRBV4-1 with TRBJ2-3; a weak D match, TRBD2 (6 bases). V was trimmed by 4 bases and J by 2 bases, leaving 16 bases between them. The CDR3 runs to 16 residues. Germline values: CDR1 MGHRA, CDR2 YSYEKL. In DNA form, the CDR3 reads TGCGCCAGCAGCCTCGGGACTTCCCTTTCCACAGATACGCAGTATTTT. It specifies CASSLGTSLSTDTQYF.

This clonotype was seen many times. This chain connects TRBV11-3 to TRBJ1-3; no firm D call. V lost 4 bases, J lost 0 bases, and 7 bases lay in between. This CDR3 contains 14 residues. Germline loops: CDR1 SGHNT, CDR2 YENEEA. The CDR3 nucleotides read TGTGCCAGCAGCTCCCGGGACTCTGGAAACACCATATATTTT. Its protein is CASSSRDSGNTIYF.

By share of the sample, this clonotype is medium-sized. This chain joins TRBV7-3 and TRBJ2-2; 7 positions agree with TRBD1. The ends lost 0 bases at V and 0 bases at J; junction bases unmatched: 7. The CDR3 consists of 18 residues. Germline assignment: CDR1 SGHTA and CDR2 FQGTGA. Here the CDR3 DNA reads TGTGCCAGCAGCTTAACGGGCAGGGGGTTCTCGAACACCGGGGAGCTGTTTTTT. Protein sequence: CASSLTGRGFSNTGELFF.

By share of the sample, this clonotype is large. J is TRBJ2-7 and V is TRBV20-1, with D perhaps matching TRBD1 (7 bases). From germline, CDR1 is DFQATT and CDR2 SNEGSKA (reference sequence). V was shortened by 0 bases and J by 12 bases, with 18 bases between the two germline ends. CDR3 length equals 13 residues. The DNA for the CDR3 is TGCAGTGCTAGAGATCGCGGGACAGTAATTCCGTACTTC. It yields the protein CSARDRGTVIPYF.

This clonotype has ten or more counts. The J gene is TRBJ1-5, the V gene TRBV11-2; D is undetermined. CDR3 length: 13 amino acids. V lost 0 bases to trimming and J lost 10 bases, with 10 bases between them. The V gene's germline CDR1 is SGHAT and CDR2 FQNNGV. The DNA for the CDR3 is TGTGCCAGCAGCTTAGATTTCCGGCAACCCCAGCATTTT. It is translated as CASSLDFRQPQHF.

By sample fraction, this clonotype is medium-sized. The rearrangement uses TRBV3-1 and TRBJ2-4, with D possibly being TRBD1 or TRBD2 (5 bases each). Germline CDR1 is LGHDT and CDR2 is YNNKEL (reference sequence). V lost 5 bases, J lost 0 bases, and 14 bases lay in between. The CDR3 has 16 amino acids. The CDR3 loop is CASSSLGARAKNIQYF. DNA of the CDR3: TGTGCCAGCAGCTCTCTCGGGGCGAGAGCCAAAAACATTCAGTACTTC.

This clonotype is deemed medium-sized (0.01 to 0.1%). The chain recombines TRBV27 with TRBJ2-7; 8 bases match TRBD2. This CDR3 is built from 15 residues. After removal of 3 bases from V and 12 bases from J, the junction contained 16 bases not matched to a gene. Per germline, CDR1 MNHEY and CDR2 SMNVEV (reference sequence). CDR3 nucleotides: TGTGCCAGCAGTTTTAGTACTAGCGGTCTTGGTGTACCGTACTTC. Protein: CASSFSTSGLGVPYF.

In its sample, this clonotype ranks as medium-sized. The V and J genes are TRBV6-5 and TRBJ2-2; D may be TRBD2 (5 bases). The germline V gene has CDR1 MNHEY and CDR2 SVGAGI. The ends were cut back, 2 bases at V and 0 bases at J, with 25 bases in the middle. The CDR3 spans 21 residues. CDR3 bases: TGTGCCAGCAGTTACAGGCAGCCCGTGCGGGTCCGGCGCCCGAACACCGGGGAGCTGTTTTTT. Translating gives CASSYRQPVRVRRPNTGELFF.